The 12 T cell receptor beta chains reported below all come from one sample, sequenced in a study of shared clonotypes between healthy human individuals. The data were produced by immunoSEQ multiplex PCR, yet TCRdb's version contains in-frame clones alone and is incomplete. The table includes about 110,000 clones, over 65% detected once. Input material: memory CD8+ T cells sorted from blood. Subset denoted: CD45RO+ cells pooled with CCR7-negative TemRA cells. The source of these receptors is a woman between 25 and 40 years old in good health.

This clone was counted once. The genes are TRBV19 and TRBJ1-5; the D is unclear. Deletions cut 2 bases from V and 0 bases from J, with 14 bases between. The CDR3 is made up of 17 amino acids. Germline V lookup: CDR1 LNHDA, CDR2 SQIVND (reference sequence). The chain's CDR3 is CASSILQYGYSNQPQHF. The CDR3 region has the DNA TGTGCCAGTAGTATATTACAGTACGGATATAGCAATCAGCCCCAGCATTTT. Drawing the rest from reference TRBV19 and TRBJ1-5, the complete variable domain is DGGITQSPKYLFRKEGQNVTLSCEQNLNHDAMYWYRQDPGQGLRLIYYSQIVNDFQKGDIAEGYSVSREKKESFPLTVTSAQKNPTAFYLCASSILQYGYSNQPQHFGDGTRLSIL.

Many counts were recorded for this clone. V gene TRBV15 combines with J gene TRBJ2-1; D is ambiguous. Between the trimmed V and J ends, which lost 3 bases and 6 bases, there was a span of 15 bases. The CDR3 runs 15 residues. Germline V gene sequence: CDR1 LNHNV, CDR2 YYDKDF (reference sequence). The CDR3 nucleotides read TGTGCCACCAGCAGGAAACCTGACCCGGGCAATGAGCAGTTCTTC. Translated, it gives CATSRKPDPGNEQFF.

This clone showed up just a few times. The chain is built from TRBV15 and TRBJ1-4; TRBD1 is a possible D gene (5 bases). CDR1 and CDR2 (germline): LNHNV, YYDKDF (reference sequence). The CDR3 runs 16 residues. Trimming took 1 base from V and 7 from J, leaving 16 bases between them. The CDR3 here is CATSRAGGGEGEKLFF. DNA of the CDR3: TGTGCCACCAGCAGAGCCGGCGGGGGAGAAGGTGAAAAACTGTTTTTT.

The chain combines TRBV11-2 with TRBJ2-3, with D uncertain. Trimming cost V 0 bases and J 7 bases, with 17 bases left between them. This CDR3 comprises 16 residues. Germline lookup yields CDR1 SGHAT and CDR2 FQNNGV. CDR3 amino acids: CASSLEGGWAFYTQYF. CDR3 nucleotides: TGTGCCAGCAGCTTAGAGGGTGGGTGGGCCTTCTATACGCAGTATTTT.

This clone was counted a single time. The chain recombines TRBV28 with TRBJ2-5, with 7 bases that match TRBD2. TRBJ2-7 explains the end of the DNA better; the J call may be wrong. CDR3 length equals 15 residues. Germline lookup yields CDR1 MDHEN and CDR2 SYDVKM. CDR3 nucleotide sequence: TGTGCCAGCAGTTTATGCTGCGGGAGTCCTTACGAGCAGTACTTC. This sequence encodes CASSLCCGSPYEQYF.

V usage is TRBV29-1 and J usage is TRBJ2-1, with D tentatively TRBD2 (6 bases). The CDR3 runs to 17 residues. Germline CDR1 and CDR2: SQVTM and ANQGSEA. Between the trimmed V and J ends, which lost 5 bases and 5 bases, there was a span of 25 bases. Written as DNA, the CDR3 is TGCAGCGTTCTCCCCAACGGAGTGGCTAGCGTCCACAATGAGCAGTTCTTC. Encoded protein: CSVLPNGVASVHNEQFF.

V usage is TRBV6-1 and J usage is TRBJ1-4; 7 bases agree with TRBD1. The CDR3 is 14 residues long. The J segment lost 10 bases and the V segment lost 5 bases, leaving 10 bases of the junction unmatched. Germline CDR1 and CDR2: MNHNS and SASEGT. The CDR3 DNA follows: TGTGCCAGCAGTTCCCGGGACAGCCTTGGAAAACTGTTTTTT. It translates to CASSSRDSLGKLFF.

This chain's CDR3 is CASSLGTYGYTF. The CDR3 DNA follows: TGTGCCAGCAGCTTAGGGACCTATGGCTACACCTTC. The rearrangement links TRBV11-2 to TRBJ1-2; D unclear. This CDR3 has 12 amino acids. V was trimmed by 1 base and J by 4 bases, leaving 4 bases between them. CDR1 SGHAT and CDR2 FQNNGV come from the germline V gene.

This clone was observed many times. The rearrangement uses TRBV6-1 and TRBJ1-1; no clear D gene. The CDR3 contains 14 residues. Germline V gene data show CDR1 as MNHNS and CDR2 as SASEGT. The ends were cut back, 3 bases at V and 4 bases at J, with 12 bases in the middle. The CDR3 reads CASSDSFESTEAFF. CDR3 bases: TGTGCCAGCAGTGACTCCTTCGAAAGCACTGAAGCTTTCTTT.

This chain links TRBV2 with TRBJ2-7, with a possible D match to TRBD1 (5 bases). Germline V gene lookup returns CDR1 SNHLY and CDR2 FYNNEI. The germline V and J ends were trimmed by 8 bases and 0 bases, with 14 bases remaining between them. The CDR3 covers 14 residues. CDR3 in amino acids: CASESVRGSYEQYF. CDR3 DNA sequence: TGTGCCAGCGAATCGGTTAGGGGCTCCTACGAGCAGTACTTC.

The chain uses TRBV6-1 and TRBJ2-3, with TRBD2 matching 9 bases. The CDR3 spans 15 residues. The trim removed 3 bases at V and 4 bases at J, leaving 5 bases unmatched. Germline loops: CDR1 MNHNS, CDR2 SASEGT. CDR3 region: CASSELSGSSDTQYF. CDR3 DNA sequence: TGTGCCAGCAGTGAGCTTAGCGGGAGCTCAGATACGCAGTATTTT.

CDR3 residues: CAWSPTSGRNTGELFF. The DNA of the CDR3 is TGTGCCTGGAGTCCTACTAGCGGGAGGAACACCGGGGAGCTGTTTTTT. The chain links TRBV30 to TRBJ2-2, with 11 bases matching TRBD2. CDR1 is GTSNPN, CDR2 SVGIG, per germline (reference sequence). This CDR3 has 16 residues. V was pared by 2 bases and J by 1 base, with 3 bases of the junction left unmatched.